The 10 T cell receptor beta chains reported below all come from one sample, sequenced in a study of CD8 T cells in Susac syndrome. When the RNA was reverse transcribed, random hexamers were used with an input of roughly 0.5 to 1 ug. Each CDR3 protein gets one entry after TCRdb re-called the immunoSEQ multiplex PCR reads with MiXCR. This sample has around 300,000 distinct CDR3 sequences, with around 92% found just once. The sequenced material came from CD4+ T cells from PBMCs. The origin of the receptors is a human donor with multiple sclerosis.

The chain is built from TRBV18 and TRBJ1-5; D unresolved. The germline gives CDR1 KGHSH, CDR2 LQKENI. The germline V and J ends were trimmed by 4 bases and 5 bases, with 9 bases remaining between them. The CDR3 length is 13 residues. The CDR3 DNA is TGTGCCAGCTCACTGGGTCTGGATCAGCCCCAGCATTTT. It specifies CASSLGLDQPQHF. Full variable domain (outside the CDR3, taken from reference TRBV18 and TRBJ1-5): NAGVMQNPRHLVRRRGQEARLRCSPMKGHSHVYWYRQLPEEGLKFMVYLQKENIIDESGMPKERFSAEFPKEGPSILRIQQVVRGDSAAYFCASSLGLDQPQHFGDGTRLSIL.

Only one count was recorded for this clonotype. The CDR3 coding sequence is TGTGCCAGCAGCTTAAGGGGGCATAATGAGGGGGCTTTCTTT. This codes for CASSLRGHNEGAFF. The rearrangement joins TRBV7-3 to TRBJ1-1; D is possibly TRBD1 (6 bases). Germline CDR1 reads SGHTA; CDR2 reads FQGTGA. This CDR3 region has 14 residues. V was clipped by 1 base and J by 11 bases, with 17 bases between them. The full variable domain, with the rest looked up from reference TRBV7-3 and TRBJ1-1, is GAGVSQTPSNKVTEKGKYVELRCDPISGHTALYWYRQSLGQGPEFLIYFQGTGAADDSGLPNDRFFAVRPEGSVSTLKIQRTERGDSAVYLCASSLRGHNEGAFFGQGTRLTVV.

This chain joins TRBV5-1 and TRBJ2-7; no reliable D call. The CDR3 runs to 14 residues. The V and J ends lost 5 bases and 2 bases respectively, with 14 bases between them. The germline CDR1 and CDR2 sequences are SGHRS and YFSETQ. CDR3 sequence (DNA): TGCGCCAGCAGTGCAGCGAGCCGAGCCTACGAGCAGTACTTC. Amino acids: CASSAASRAYEQYF. The complete variable domain, with remaining parts taken from reference TRBV5-1 and TRBJ2-7, reads KAGVTQTPRYLIKTRGQQVTLSCSPISGHRSVSWYQQTPGQGLQFLFEYFSETQRNKGNFPGRFSGRQFSNSRSEMNVSTLELGDSALYLCASSAASRAYEQYFGPGTRLTVT.

This clonotype was counted once. The chain recombines TRBV29-1 with TRBJ1-3, with D uncertain. The germline V and J ends were trimmed by 5 bases and 3 bases, with 11 bases remaining between them. The CDR3 has 13 residues. Germline CDR1 SQVTM, CDR2 ANQGSEA. For the CDR3, the DNA is TGCAGCGTTATTACGGGGTTTGGAAACACCATATATTTT. Its protein is CSVITGFGNTIYF.

The chain links TRBV12-3 or TRBV12-4 to TRBJ2-7; the D gene could be TRBD1 or TRBD2 (5 bases each). The CDR3 has 13 residues. Trimming shortened V by 3 bases and J by 5 bases, and 11 bases separated the two germline ends. CDR3 sequence: CASSFREFHEQYF. The CDR3 nucleotides are TGTGCCAGCAGTTTCAGGGAGTTCCACGAGCAGTACTTC.

The J gene is TRBJ1-1, the V gene TRBV6-2 or TRBV6-3; TRBD1 agrees at 7 bases. Germline V gene data show CDR1 as MNHEY and CDR2 as SVGEGT. V gave up 5 bases and J gave up 5 bases; unmatched junction bases: 11. This CDR3 spans 15 amino acids. CDR3 sequence reads: CASSREGAAVTEAFF. The CDR3 DNA follows: TGTGCCAGCAGTCGCGAGGGGGCAGCTGTAACTGAAGCTTTCTTT.

The J gene is TRBJ1-1, the V gene TRBV18, with D tentatively TRBD1 (6 bases). The CDR3 is 14 residues long. The V and J ends lost 8 bases and 11 bases respectively, with 24 bases between them. CDR1 KGHSH and CDR2 LQKENI come from the germline V gene. The DNA of the CDR3 is TGTGCCAGCACCCCCAACGGACAGTCGGGGAATGCTTTCTTT. This sequence encodes CASTPNGQSGNAFF.

The chain combines TRBV20-1 with TRBJ2-1, with TRBD2 identical over 9 bases. The J segment lost 4 bases and the V segment lost 6 bases, leaving 10 bases of the junction unmatched. Germline loops: CDR1 DFQATT, CDR2 SNEGSKA (reference sequence). The CDR3 is 15 amino acids. CDR3 DNA sequence: TGCAGTGCCCGACCGGGACTAGCAGCATACAATGAGCAGTTCTTC. Encoded protein: CSARPGLAAYNEQFF.

This chain links TRBV20-1 with TRBJ1-3; D is undetermined. From germline, CDR1 is DFQATT and CDR2 SNEGSKA (reference sequence). Trimming removed 5 bases at V and 2 bases at J, with 10 bases between. This CDR3 is 13 amino acids long. The CDR3 reads CSAPLMAGNTIYF. The CDR3 nucleotides are TGCAGTGCTCCTCTGATGGCTGGAAACACCATATATTTT.

Worth noting for this clonotype: An end of the junction does not agree with germline; a read error may underlie this. The genes are TRBV20-1 and TRBJ1-5, with 7 bases matching TRBD1. Germline CDR1 DFQATT, CDR2 SNEGSKA (reference sequence). CDR3 length equals 15 residues. CDR3 DNA: TGCAGTGCTAGAGCGGGACAGAATAGCAATCAGCCCCGGCATTTT. This gives the protein CSARAGQNSNQPRHF.